The clone carrying this T cell receptor beta chain was recorded only once. Its specificity is unknown. TCRdb's table, derived via immunoSEQ multiplex PCR, lists solely in-frame clones and lacks some. The data contain more than 50,000 clones, around 86% of them singletons. This CDR3 is 13 amino acids long. V lost 3 bases and J lost 6, with 9 bases in between. Per germline, CDR1 MGHRA and CDR2 YSYEKL. This sample is drawn from a study of identifying expanded T cells in peripheral blood. General study results and limits: Clone count variance between roughly 2-week samples rose with total template count. Technical replicates showed roughly 1.2 changed clones; roughly two weeks roughly 18; four weeks 19.

No infections or other immune events were documented during collection. The V gene is TRBV4-1, the J gene TRBJ2-4; D unresolved. Specimen: blood. This TCR was recovered from a person between 18 and 75 years old in good health. The CDR3 DNA reads TGCGCCAGCAGCCAGGGTTCAGGAAACATTCAGTACTTC. The encoded protein is CASSQGSGNIQYF.